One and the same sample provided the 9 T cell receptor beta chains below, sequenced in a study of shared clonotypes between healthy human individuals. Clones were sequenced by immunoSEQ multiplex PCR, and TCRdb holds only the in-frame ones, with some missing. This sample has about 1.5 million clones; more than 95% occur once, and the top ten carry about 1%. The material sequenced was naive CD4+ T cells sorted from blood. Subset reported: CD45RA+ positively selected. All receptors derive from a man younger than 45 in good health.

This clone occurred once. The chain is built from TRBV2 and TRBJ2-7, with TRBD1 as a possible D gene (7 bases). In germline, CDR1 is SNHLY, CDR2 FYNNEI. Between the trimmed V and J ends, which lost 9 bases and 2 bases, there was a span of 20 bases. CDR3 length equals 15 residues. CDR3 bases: TGTGCCAGAAGGGAAACAGGGGAGGAAACCTACGAGCAGTACTTC. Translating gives CARRETGEETYEQYF.

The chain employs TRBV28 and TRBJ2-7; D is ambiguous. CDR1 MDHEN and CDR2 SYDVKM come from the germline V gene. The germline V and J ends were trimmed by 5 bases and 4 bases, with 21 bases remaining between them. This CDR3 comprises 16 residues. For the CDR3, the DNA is TGTGCCAGCAGTCCCGCGCAATTTGGCGGTGCGTACGAGCAGTACTTC. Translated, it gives CASSPAQFGGAYEQYF.

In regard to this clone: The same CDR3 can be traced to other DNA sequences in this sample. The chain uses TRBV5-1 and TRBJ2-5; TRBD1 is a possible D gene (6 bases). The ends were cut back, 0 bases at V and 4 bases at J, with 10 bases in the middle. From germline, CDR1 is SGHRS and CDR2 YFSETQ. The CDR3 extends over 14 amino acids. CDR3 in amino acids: CASSLVGAGETQYF. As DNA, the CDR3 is TGCGCCAGCAGCTTGGTGGGGGCCGGAGAGACCCAGTACTTC.

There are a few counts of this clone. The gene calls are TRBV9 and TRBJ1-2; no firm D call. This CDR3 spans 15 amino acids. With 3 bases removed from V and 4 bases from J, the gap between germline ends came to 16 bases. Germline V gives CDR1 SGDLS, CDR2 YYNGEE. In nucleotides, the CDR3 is TGTGCCAGCAGCGGTAGGTCCAGCCGCACCTATGGCTACACCTTC. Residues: CASSGRSSRTYGYTF.

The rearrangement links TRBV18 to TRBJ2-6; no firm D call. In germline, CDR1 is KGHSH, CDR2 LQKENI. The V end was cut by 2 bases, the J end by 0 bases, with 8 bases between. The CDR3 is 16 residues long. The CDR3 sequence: CASSPGIGSGANVLTF. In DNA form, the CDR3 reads TGTGCCAGCTCACCAGGCATCGGCTCTGGGGCCAACGTCCTGACTTTC.

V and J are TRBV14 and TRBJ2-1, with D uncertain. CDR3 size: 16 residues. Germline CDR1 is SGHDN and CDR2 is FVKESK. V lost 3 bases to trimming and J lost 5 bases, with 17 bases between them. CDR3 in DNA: TGTGCCAGCAGCCAGGCCTTTATGGGGTCGGACAATGAGCAGTTCTTC. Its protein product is CASSQAFMGSDNEQFF.

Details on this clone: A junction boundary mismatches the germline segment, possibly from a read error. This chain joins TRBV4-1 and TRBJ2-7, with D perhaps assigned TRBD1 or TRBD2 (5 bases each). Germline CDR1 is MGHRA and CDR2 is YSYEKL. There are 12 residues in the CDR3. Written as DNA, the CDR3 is TGCGCCAGCAGCCAAGACCCAGGGAGAGTGCGCTTC. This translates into CASSQDPGRVRF.

CDR3 nucleotide sequence: TGTGCCAGCAGGAAATACAATGAGCAGTTCTTC. Protein sequence: CASRKYNEQFF. This chain uses TRBV2 with TRBJ2-1; D remains unclear. The germline V and J ends were trimmed by 6 bases and 4 bases, with 4 bases remaining between them. The CDR3 covers 11 residues. CDR1 is SNHLY, CDR2 FYNNEI, per germline.

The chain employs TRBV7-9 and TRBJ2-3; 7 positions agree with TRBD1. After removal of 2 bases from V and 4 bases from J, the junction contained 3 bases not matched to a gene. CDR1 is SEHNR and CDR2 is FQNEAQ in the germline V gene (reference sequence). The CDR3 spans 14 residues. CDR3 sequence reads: CASSLRQGADTQYF. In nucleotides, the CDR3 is TGTGCCAGCAGCTTAAGGCAGGGGGCAGATACGCAGTATTTT.